This T cell receptor beta chain was captured in a study of blood T cell repertoires in COVID-19. This table comes from immunoSEQ multiplex PCR, and its TCRdb copy is limited to in-frame clones, with some not included. The data show 90,000 to 150,000 clones, just over 70% seen once. Trimming left V 2 bases short and J 1 base short, with 8 bases between. The CDR3 runs to 14 residues. Germline values: CDR1 LNHDA, CDR2 SQIVND (reference sequence). This chain joins TRBV19 and TRBJ1-1; D possibly corresponds to TRBD1 (6 bases). This clonotype was sampled from a human donor with acute or convalescent COVID-19. The donor label of this sample is uncertain. The sequenced material came from peripheral blood. CDR3 bases: TGTGCCAGTAGTATATCAGGGGCGAACACTGAAGCTTTCTTT. Translating gives CASSISGANTEAFF.